The rows below give T cell receptor beta chains drawn from one sample of a study of blood T cells in healthy people across ages. TCRdb re-analysed the 5' RACE reads in MiXCR, keeping a single row per CDR3 protein. This sample yields about 1.8 million distinct CDR3 sequences, of which less than 50% are seen a single time; roughly 2.1% belongs to the top ten. Sequencing was carried out using blood. Every receptor here comes from a woman aged 40 to 55 in good health. CDR3s include the opening cysteine and the closing phenylalanine or tryptophan. The D gene is left open where the match is weak. Clone size is stated in some rows and not others, as once, few, many or a class when expanded.

clone_size d_call j_call v_call cdr3_nt cdr3_aa
NA TRBD1 TRBJ2-4 TRBV2 TGTGCCAGCACCCTAGACAGGGGGCGGAACATTCAGTACTTC CASTLDRGRNIQYF
few TRBD1 TRBJ2-7 TRBV12-3/TRBV12-4 TGTGCCAGCAGTTTTGACAGGGGGCGGTACGAGCAGTACTTC CASSFDRGRYEQYF
NA NA TRBJ1-2 TRBV18 TGTGCCAGCTCACCGGGTATTGGGGGACCCACCGTTAACTATGGCTACACCTTC CASSPGIGGPTVNYGYTF
NA NA TRBJ2-5 TRBV24-1 TGTGCCACCACGGCGGCCTATGGCGAGACCCAGTACTTC CATTAAYGETQYF
NA NA TRBJ1-2 TRBV20-1 TGCAGTGCTCAGACAGTCTATGGCTACACCTTC CSAQTVYGYTF
few TRBD1 TRBJ2-6 TRBV20-1 TGCAGTGCTAGAGATGCCCCAGGGGGTAGCTCTGGGGCCAACGTCCTGACTTTC CSARDAPGGSSGANVLTF
few NA TRBJ2-5 TRBV5-6 TGTGCCAGCAGCTTGATTGGGGGGGCCCAAGAGACCCAGTACTTC CASSLIGGAQETQYF
NA NA TRBJ2-5 TRBV12-3/TRBV12-4 TGTGCCAGCAGTTTAGAGGGCAGGGGCTACAATGAGCAGTACTTC CASSLEGRGYNEQYF
NA NA TRBJ2-7 TRBV5-1 TGCGCCAGCAGCTTGGATCCAGGGGAGGACGAGCAGTACTTC CASSLDPGEDEQYF
NA TRBD1 TRBJ2-4 TRBV7-2 TGTGCCAGCAGCTGGGACAGGGGACCTTCGCCCCAGTACTTC CASSWDRGPSPQYF
few NA TRBJ2-1 TRBV29-1 TGCAGCGTCGCACAGGGTTTGCGCAATGAGCAGTTCTTC CSVAQGLRNEQFF
NA TRBD2 TRBJ2-1 TRBV7-2 TGTGCCAGCAGCTTAGCGCTCAGGGAGCGGGGGCAGTTCTTC CASSLALRERGQFF
NA NA TRBJ1-1 TRBV20-1 TGCAGTGCTCCGAGGATGGCATTCAACACTGAAGCTTTCTTT CSAPRMAFNTEAFF
few NA TRBJ1-2 TRBV5-6 TGTGCCAGCAGCTTCCCGGGATTCCGGGCTGGCTATGGCTACACCTTC CASSFPGFRAGYGYTF
NA NA TRBJ1-1 TRBV20-1 TGCAATGCTCGACAGCAGAACACTGAAGCTTTCTTT CNARQQNTEAFF
few NA TRBJ1-6 TRBV6-5 TGTGCCAGCAGTTACTCGACGGATAATTCACCCCTCCACTTT CASSYSTDNSPLHF
NA TRBD1 TRBJ2-1 TRBV5-1 TGCGCCAGCAGCTTTGGGACAGGGGGGGTCAATGAGCAGTTCTTC CASSFGTGGVNEQFF
few NA TRBJ2-1 TRBV7-2 TGTGCCAGCAGCTTGTGGGGCCCTTTTACAGGAGCCTCTTCCTACAATGAGCAGTTCTTC CASSLWGPFTGASSYNEQFF
once NA TRBJ2-3 TRBV2 TGTGCCAGCAGTAGTCAGGGTGACACAGATACGCAGTATTTT CASSSQGDTDTQYF
NA NA TRBJ1-2 TRBV7-2 TGTGCCAGCAGCCTTCGACAGGCGGCCGCTAACTATGGCTGCACCTTC CASSLRQAAANYGCTF
NA NA TRBJ1-2 TRBV29-1 TGCAGCGTTGAAGACAGGGAAGCCTACACCTTC CSVEDREAYTF
NA NA TRBJ2-3 TRBV7-7 TGTGCTAGCAGCTTAACTAATCCGGGGACCCTCACAGATACGCAGTATTTT CASSLTNPGTLTDTQYF
NA NA TRBJ1-2 TRBV7-2 TGTGCCAGCAGCGCTACCGGGACGGCTCTCAAAAATGGCTACACCTTC CASSATGTALKNGYTF
NA TRBD1 TRBJ1-2 TRBV24-1 TGTGCCACCAGTGATGCAACGGACAGGGGCGGCTACACCTTC CATSDATDRGGYTF
NA NA TRBJ2-3 TRBV7-3 TGTGCCAGCAGCCCTCGGACTACACCCACAGATACGCAGTATTTT CASSPRTTPTDTQYF
many TRBD1 TRBJ2-4 TRBV11-1 TGTGCCAGCAGCTCAGGATCAGGGGGCGTCCAGTACTTC CASSSGSGGVQYF
NA NA TRBJ2-7 TRBV11-2 TGTGCCAGCAGCTTAGAATTTTTGGGGGGCCACTACAATGAGCAGTACTTC CASSLEFLGGHYNEQYF
few TRBD2 TRBJ2-1 TRBV7-9 TGTGCCAGCAGCCACTCGACTTCCCTAACCGGGACGCCGGGAGGGCAGTTCTTC CASSHSTSLTGTPGGQFF
once TRBD1 TRBJ1-2 TRBV20-1 TGCAGTGCTAGGGTTTGGGACAGCTATGGCTACACCTTC CSARVWDSYGYTF
NA NA TRBJ1-5 TRBV6-1 TGTGCCAGCAGTGCGGAGGGAACGAGCAATCAGCCCCAGCATTTT CASSAEGTSNQPQHF
NA TRBD1 TRBJ2-5 TRBV7-9 TGTGCCAGCAGCTTAGGTCGGGACAGGGTCTCGGAGACCCAGTACTTC CASSLGRDRVSETQYF
NA TRBD2 TRBJ2-3 TRBV7-9 TGTGCCAGCAGCTTATATGGCGGGGGAGACGCAGATACGCAGTATTTT CASSLYGGGDADTQYF
NA TRBD1 TRBJ2-3 TRBV25-1 TGTGCCAGCCGAGGGGGCGCTAGCACAGATACGCAGTATTTT CASRGGASTDTQYF
NA NA TRBJ2-5 TRBV7-2 TGTGCCAGCAGCTTCTCACAGGTGGAGACCCAGTACTTC CASSFSQVETQYF
NA NA TRBJ1-4 TRBV7-9 TGTGCCAGCAGCTTACTTGGACACACTAATGAAAAACTGTTTTTT CASSLLGHTNEKLFF
few NA TRBJ1-4 TRBV19 TGTGCCAGTCGCCGGGACGCAACTAATGAAAAACTGTTTTTT CASRRDATNEKLFF
few TRBD2 TRBJ2-1 TRBV28 TGTGCCTCGCTTCCTAGCGGGGGTAGCTCCTACAATGAGCAGTTCTTC CASLPSGGSSYNEQFF
NA NA TRBJ2-6 TRBV7-9 TGTGCCAGCAGCTTTGACAGGCTCAGTGGGGCCAACGTCCTGACTTTC CASSFDRLSGANVLTF
NA NA TRBJ2-3 TRBV3-1 TGTGCCAGCAGCCAAGTAGGGATTAGCACAGATACGCAGTATTTT CASSQVGISTDTQYF
NA TRBD2 TRBJ2-5 TRBV12-3/TRBV12-4 TGTGTCAGCAGTTTCGGGACTAGCACCAACCAAGAGACCCAGTACTTC CVSSFGTSTNQETQYF
NA NA TRBJ1-1 TRBV28 TGTGCCAGCACCATCACAGGGTTCACTGAAGCTTTCTTT CASTITGFTEAFF
NA NA TRBJ1-1 TRBV28 TGTGCCAGCAGCCCTGGGGGGGGCAGTGGCACTGAAGCTTTCTTT CASSPGGGSGTEAFF